The text below deals with one TCR beta chain. Its specificity is not known. The record originates from a study of regulatory T cells in long-lasting Graves disease. CDR3 length equals 15 residues. The germline V gene has CDR1 MNHGY and CDR2 SVAAGI. V trimming: 4 bases; J trimming: 6 bases; junction bases outside the gene matches: 9. Time point defined: newly diagnosed GD, antithyroid drugs for less than 3 months. Researchers made the TCR library from RNA that was extracted from PBMCs. Libraries of TCR beta came from iRepertoire HTBI primers plus Arm-PCR of CDR3 regions. TCRdb redid the calling of the multiplex PCR reads with MiXCR, one entry per CDR3 protein. The sample lists over 500,000 distinct CDR3 sequences, about 16% occurring once. Points from the study as a whole: Persistent patients shared more public clonotypes (roughly 3,000) than newly diagnosed patients (about 970). Favored usage of TRBV28, TRBJ1-2 and TRBJ2-5 was recorded in persistent disease. Possibly, accuracy suffered from the small sample size.

These data are also associated with another study on T cells in Graves' hyperthyroidism and ophthalmopathy. This second study says: Patients showing uncontrolled infection, other autoimmune disease, pregnancy or lactation were ineligible.

The genes are TRBV6-9 and TRBJ1-2; 9 nucleotides line up with TRBD1. The TCR sequence derives from a man between 18 and 29 years old with Graves disease. The sample was peripheral blood mononuclear cells (PBMCs), taken at new diagnosis, from a patient treated with antithyroid drugs. CDR3 in DNA: TGTGCCAGCAGTTCACTTGGGACAGGGCTGGATGGCTACACCTTC. Amino acid sequence: CASSSLGTGLDGYTF.